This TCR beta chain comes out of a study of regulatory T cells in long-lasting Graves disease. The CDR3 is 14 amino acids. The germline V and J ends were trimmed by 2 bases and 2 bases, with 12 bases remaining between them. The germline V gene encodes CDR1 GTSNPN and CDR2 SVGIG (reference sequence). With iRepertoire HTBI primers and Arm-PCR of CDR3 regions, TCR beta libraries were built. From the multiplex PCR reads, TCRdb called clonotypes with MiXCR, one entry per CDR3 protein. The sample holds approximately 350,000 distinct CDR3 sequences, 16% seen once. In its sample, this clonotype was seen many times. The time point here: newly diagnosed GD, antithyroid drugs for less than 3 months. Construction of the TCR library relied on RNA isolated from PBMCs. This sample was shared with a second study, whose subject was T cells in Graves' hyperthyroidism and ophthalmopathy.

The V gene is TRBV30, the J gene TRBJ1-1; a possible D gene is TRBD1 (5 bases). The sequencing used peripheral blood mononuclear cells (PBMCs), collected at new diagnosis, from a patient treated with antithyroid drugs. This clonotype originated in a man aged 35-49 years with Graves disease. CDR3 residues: CAWSSRAANTEAFF. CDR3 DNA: TGTGCCTGGAGTAGCAGGGCGGCTAACACTGAAGCTTTCTTT.